These 28 T cell receptor beta chains were all obtained from the same sample, sequenced in a study of beta chain features in type 1 diabetes. Whole-study results and caveats: Shortening that was moderate but significant affected the TCRB CDR3s of Type 1 diabetes patients in all four CD4+ subsets.

Sequenced material consisted of expressed TCRB transcripts (all of the isolated RNA was reverse transcribed). The method was immunoSEQ multiplex PCR; TCRdb's version includes in-frame clones alone and lacks a portion of them. The table includes 150,000 to 170,000 clones, 10% detected once. These receptors are not linked to any known antigen. What was sequenced was central memory CD4+ T cells from blood. The origin of the receptors is a young man with type 1 diabetes.

This sequence joins TRBV7-2 and TRBJ2-7; TRBD2 aligns across 11 bases. After removal of 5 bases from V and 0 bases from J, the junction contained 6 bases not matched to a gene. This CDR3 has 16 amino acids. Germline loops: CDR1 SGHTA, CDR2 FQGNSA. The CDR3, as DNA: TGTGCCAGCAGCCCGAGACTAGCGGGGAGCTCCTACGAGCAGTACTTC. Translating it yields CASSPRLAGSSYEQYF.

This rearrangement joins TRBV28 to TRBJ2-4, with 11 bases identical to TRBD1. Unmatched junction bases numbered 7, after V lost 3 bases and J lost 15 bases. This CDR3 region has 13 residues. In germline, CDR1 is MDHEN, CDR2 SYDVKM. The CDR3 loop reads CASSLGQGDRWYF. In DNA, the CDR3 is TGTGCCAGCAGTTTGGGACAGGGGGACCGCTGGTACTTC.

Only a few counts were recorded for this clone. This chain connects TRBV7-2 to TRBJ2-7, with 11 nucleotides matching TRBD2. This CDR3 spans 13 amino acids. The V and J ends lost 5 bases and 10 bases, in that order; junction bases with no gene match: 7. Germline-derived CDR1 and CDR2 are SGHTA and FQGNSA. CDR3 in DNA: TGTGCCAGCAGCGCCCGGACTAGCGGGTACCAGTACTTC. Encoded protein: CASSARTSGYQYF.

This chain connects TRBV7-9 to TRBJ2-7; 8 bases align to TRBD1. The germline V gene encodes CDR1 SEHNR and CDR2 FQNEAQ (reference sequence). The CDR3 contains 15 residues. V was clipped by 0 bases and J by 6 bases; unmatched bases: 7. CDR3 in amino acids: CASSLAGAGGGEQYF. The CDR3 nucleotides are TGTGCCAGCAGCTTAGCGGGGGCAGGGGGCGGCGAGCAGTACTTC.

A few counts support this clone. An end of the junction differs from the germline gene, which may be a read error. The chain combines TRBV5-1 with TRBJ1-5; D is possibly TRBD1 (6 bases). Looked up from germline, CDR1 is SGHRS and CDR2 is YFSETQ. This CDR3 spans 15 amino acids. CDR3 DNA: TGTGCCAGCAGCCGCAGGACAGCGGAGAATCAGCCCCAGCATTTT. As protein: CASSRRTAENQPQHF.

In this sample, this clone turned up a few times. V is TRBV27 and J is TRBJ2-3, with 12 nucleotides matching TRBD2. Germline V CDR1 and CDR2: MNHEY, SMNVEV (reference sequence). CDR3 length: 17 amino acids. V trimming: 6 bases; J trimming: 3 bases; junction bases outside the gene matches: 10. The chain's CDR3 is CASRNYRTSGNTDTQYF. In DNA form, the CDR3 reads TGTGCCAGCAGAAATTACCGGACTAGCGGGAATACAGATACGCAGTATTTT.

This clone was detected only a few times. The chain has TRBV11-2 and TRBJ2-5, with 8 nucleotides matching TRBD2. J gave up 7 bases and V 5 bases, and 12 bases lay outside the gene matches. The CDR3 length is 15 residues. Germline CDR1 is SGHAT and CDR2 is FQNNGV. The CDR3 here is CASSPRSGSHGTQYF. As DNA, the CDR3 is TGTGCCAGCAGCCCCCGAAGCGGGAGTCATGGGACCCAGTACTTC.

This clone was observed a few times. The chain is built from TRBV18 and TRBJ1-1; TRBD1 might be the D (5 bases). Germline V CDR1 and CDR2: KGHSH, LQKENI. V dropped 1 base and J dropped 1 base, with 13 bases sitting between them. The CDR3 sequence is 16 residues long. CDR3 in DNA: TGTGCCAGCTCACCACTTTCAGGGCTTGAGAACACTGAAGCTTTCTTT. This codes for CASSPLSGLENTEAFF.

This clone has just a few counts. V gene TRBV5-1 combines with J gene TRBJ2-7; 10 bases agree with TRBD2. Trimming removed 4 bases from V and 1 base from J; junction bases left unmatched: 5. The CDR3 runs 15 residues. CDR1 and CDR2 (germline): SGHRS, YFSETQ. The CDR3 DNA is TGCGCCAGCAGCGCCGGGACTAGCGAGTCCTACGAGCAGTACTTC. Protein: CASSAGTSESYEQYF.

This clone was seen a few times. The chain employs TRBV5-1 and TRBJ2-7, with a weak D call TRBD2 (6 bases). This CDR3 comprises 15 residues. Germline V lookup: CDR1 SGHRS, CDR2 YFSETQ. V was clipped by 4 bases and J by 6 bases, with 20 bases between them. The CDR3 sequence: CASSLAGRRDGEQYF. In DNA form, the CDR3 reads TGCGCCAGCAGCCTGGCCGGGAGAAGGGACGGCGAGCAGTACTTC.

This clone was observed at least ten times. The rearrangement uses TRBV28 and TRBJ2-7; D ambiguous. V was pared by 2 bases and J by 3 bases, with 2 bases between. The CDR3 sequence is 11 residues long. Germline CDR1 and CDR2: MDHEN and SYDVKM. The DNA for the CDR3 is TGTGCCAGCAGTTTACACTACGAGCAGTACTTC. Residues: CASSLHYEQYF.

This clone came up a few times. This chain joins TRBV5-4 and TRBJ2-1; 9 positions match TRBD2. With 0 bases clipped from V and 5 bases from J, the junction kept 3 bases outside the gene matches. Germline CDR1 SGHNT, CDR2 YYREEE (reference sequence). This CDR3 contains 15 residues. CDR3 nucleotide sequence: TGTGCCAGCAGCTTGGATAGCGGGAGACACAATGAGCAGTTCTTC. The encoded protein is CASSLDSGRHNEQFF. The full variable domain, with the rest looked up from reference TRBV5-4 and TRBJ2-1, is ETGVTQSPTHLIKTRGQQVTLRCSSQSGHNTVSWYQQALGQGPQFIFQYYREEENGRGNFPPRFSGLQFPNYSSELNVNALELDDSALYLCASSLDSGRHNEQFFGPGTRLTVL.

This rearrangement joins TRBV18 to TRBJ2-1; 8 positions match TRBD2. This CDR3 spans 15 amino acids. The ends lost 2 bases at V and 6 bases at J; junction bases unmatched: 6. Germline loops: CDR1 KGHSH, CDR2 LQKENI. The CDR3 DNA reads as TGTGCCAGCTCACCAGCGGGAGGAGCTCCCAATGAGCAGTTCTTC. Translated: CASSPAGGAPNEQFF.

This sequence joins TRBV7-3 and TRBJ2-5; weak D call: TRBD1 (5 bases). The V gene lost 3 bases and the J gene lost 2 bases, with 7 bases spanning the gap. CDR3 length: 13 residues. The germline V gene encodes CDR1 SGHTA and CDR2 FQGTGA. The DNA for the CDR3 is TGTGCCAGCAGCTTCAACAGGCAAGAGACCCAGTACTTC. Its protein is CASSFNRQETQYF.

This clone was seen just once. This rearrangement joins TRBV7-2 to TRBJ2-3; TRBD2 matches at 15 bases. The CDR3 contains 17 residues. The V gene end was trimmed by 4 bases and the J gene end by 4 bases; junction bases not matched to a gene: 6. Germline V gene lookup returns CDR1 SGHTA and CDR2 FQGNSA. The CDR3 is CASSYGLAGGLSDTQYF. CDR3 nucleotides: TGTGCCAGCAGCTACGGACTAGCGGGAGGGTTGTCAGATACGCAGTATTTT.

The chain joins TRBV18 to TRBJ2-5, with D maybe TRBD2 (6 bases). From germline, CDR1 is KGHSH and CDR2 LQKENI. V dropped 3 bases and J dropped 7 bases, with 21 bases sitting between them. CDR3 length: 16 residues. The CDR3: CASSPMARGVAWTQYF. Here the CDR3 DNA reads TGTGCCAGCTCACCGATGGCGCGGGGCGTAGCGTGGACCCAGTACTTC.

This clone has a handful of counts. The genes are TRBV4-2 and TRBJ2-1; 11 nucleotides align to TRBD2. The CDR3 sequence is 21 residues long. V trimming: 0 bases; J trimming: 0 bases; junction bases outside the gene matches: 13. Germline values: CDR1 LGHNA, CDR2 YNFKEQ. CDR3 sequence: CASSQEILTSGTFYSYNEQFF. CDR3 coding DNA: TGTGCCAGCAGCCAAGAAATCTTGACTAGCGGGACCTTTTACTCCTACAATGAGCAGTTCTTC.

The V call is TRBV7-2, the J call TRBJ2-5, with a tentative D call TRBD2 (6 bases). Germline V gene lookup returns CDR1 SGHTA and CDR2 FQGNSA. Trimming stripped 2 bases from V and 5 bases from J, with 12 bases between. The CDR3 contains 14 residues. CDR3 in DNA: TGTGCCAGCAGCTTACAGCGCAGCGGGGAGACCCAGTACTTC. Amino acid sequence: CASSLQRSGETQYF.

A few counts support this clone. The CDR3 here is CASSLAASGTSTDTQYF. The CDR3 region has the DNA TGTGCCAGCAGCTTGGCCGCTAGCGGGACTAGCACAGATACGCAGTATTTT. The chain employs TRBV5-4 and TRBJ2-3; 9 bases match TRBD2. Germline V gene data show CDR1 as SGHNT and CDR2 as YYREEE (reference sequence). The CDR3 is made up of 17 amino acids. After removal of 0 bases from V and 0 bases from J, the junction contained 5 bases not matched to a gene.

In its sample, this clone was seen a few times. The chain has TRBV10-3 and TRBJ1-1; maybe TRBD1 (6 bases). V was clipped by 10 bases and J by 1 base, with 16 bases between them. The CDR3 is made up of 14 amino acids. Germline V gene data show CDR1 as ENHRY and CDR2 as SYGVKD. The CDR3, as DNA: TGTGCCAGCATACCCGGGACAACGAACACTGAAGCTTTCTTT. Translating gives CASIPGTTNTEAFF.

The chain uses TRBV7-7 and TRBJ2-7, with D perhaps TRBD1 (5 bases). The CDR3 loop spans 13 amino acids. Germline V CDR1 and CDR2: SSHAT, FNYEAQ (reference sequence). The V gene lost 4 bases and the J gene lost 6 bases, with 13 bases spanning the gap. The CDR3 loop is CASSSDTSGEQYF. As DNA, the CDR3 is TGTGCCAGCAGCTCGGACACGTCGGGCGAGCAGTACTTC.

This chain connects TRBV5-1 to TRBJ2-1; TRBD2 aligns across 7 bases. CDR3 length: 15 residues. Per the germline V gene, CDR1 is SGHRS and CDR2 is YFSETQ. V gave up 4 bases and J gave up 8 bases; unmatched junction bases: 12. CDR3 in amino acids: CASSRAGVVIDEQFF. CDR3 sequence (DNA): TGCGCCAGCAGCCGGGCGGGGGTCGTAATCGATGAGCAGTTCTTC.

The V call is TRBV5-4, the J call TRBJ2-5, with TRBD2 matching over 10 bases. The CDR3 totals 14 residues. Germline trimming cut 2 bases from V and 4 bases from J; bases unmatched to any gene: 2. CDR1 and CDR2 from the germline V gene are SGHNT and YYREEE (reference sequence). Written as DNA, the CDR3 is TGTGCCAGCAGCTTAGCGGGAGGGCCAGAGACCCAGTACTTC. Translation: CASSLAGGPETQYF.

The gene calls are TRBV28 and TRBJ2-1, with 11 bases fitting TRBD2. CDR1 and CDR2 (germline): MDHEN, SYDVKM. This CDR3 has 16 residues. V was pared by 3 bases and J by 12 bases, with 13 bases of the junction left unmatched. The CDR3, as DNA: TGTGCCAGCAGTTTCCCTAGCGGGAGGATAACTATAGGGCAGTTCTTC. This codes for CASSFPSGRITIGQFF. Full variable domain (missing parts from reference TRBV28 and TRBJ2-1): DVKVTQSSRYLVKRTGEKVFLECVQDMDHENMFWYRQDPGLGLRLIYFSYDVKMKEKGDIPEGYSVSREKKERFSLILESASTNQTSMYLCASSFPSGRITIGQFFGPGTRLTVL.

This clone has a handful of counts. This chain joins TRBV11-2 and TRBJ2-5, with TRBD2 matching over 7 bases. J lost 7 bases, V lost 0 bases, and 8 bases had no gene match. CDR1 is SGHAT, CDR2 FQNNGV, per germline. The CDR3 sequence is 15 residues long. CDR3 sequence (DNA): TGTGCCAGCAGCTTAGATCGGGGACCGGGGGGGACCCAGTACTTC. It is translated as CASSLDRGPGGTQYF.

Comments on this clone: This specimen includes other DNA sequences encoding the same CDR3. The V call is TRBV6-5, the J call TRBJ1-5, with 7 bases identical to TRBD1. This CDR3 spans 14 amino acids. The V gene's germline CDR1 is MNHEY and CDR2 SVGAGI. Trimming took 5 bases from V and 5 from J; bases not matched to a gene: 6. The CDR3 DNA follows: TGTGCCAGCAGTAAACAGGGGAGAGATCAGCCCCAGCATTTT. Protein product: CASSKQGRDQPQHF.

The gene calls are TRBV19 and TRBJ1-2; D remains unclear. This CDR3 contains 11 residues. Germline CDR1 LNHDA, CDR2 SQIVND (reference sequence). V was shortened by 7 bases and J by 2 bases, with 5 bases between the two germline ends. DNA for the CDR3: TGTGCCAGTACCGAGAACTATGGCTACACCTTC. Translating gives CASTENYGYTF.

With regard to this clone: The sample has other DNA sequences that encode this CDR3 too. V gene TRBV5-4 combines with J gene TRBJ2-7; no firm D call. Per germline, CDR1 SGHNT and CDR2 YYREEE (reference sequence). Trimming took 3 bases from V and 4 from J, leaving 5 bases between them. This CDR3 comprises 11 residues. CDR3 sequence: CASSSQYEQYF. In nucleotides, the CDR3 is TGTGCCAGCAGCTCACAGTACGAGCAGTACTTC.